This T cell receptor (beta chain) was profiled in a study of T cell changes during pregnancy in multiple sclerosis. Assay: immunoSEQ multiplex PCR; the TCRdb copy retains only in-frame clones and omits some. The table has about 61,000 clones, just under 90% seen once; the top ten hold 0.85% to 0.95%. The germline CDR1 and CDR2 sequences are SGHVS and FNYEAQ. Trimming cost V 2 bases and J 4 bases, with 17 bases left between them. CDR3 size: 16 residues. The starting material was peripheral blood, obtained in the first trimester of pregnancy. This chain links TRBV7-6 with TRBJ1-1; the D gene is possibly TRBD1 (5 bases). The TCR originated in a female donor in good health, enrolled as a control in a pregnancy study. DNA of the CDR3: TGTGCCAGCAGCTTATACGGGGGATTCGCTGGCACTGAAGCTTTCTTT. It encodes CASSLYGGFAGTEAFF.